The text below deals with one T cell receptor (beta chain). V shed 1 base and J shed 2 bases, with 13 bases lying between them. Germline CDR1 and CDR2: SGHTS and YDEGEE. The CDR3 spans 16 residues. The sample is drawn from a study of blood T cell repertoires in COVID-19. Study-level information: Specimens from acute and convalescent COVID-19 originated in the United States, Italy and Spain. PBMCs, B-cell-depleted T cells, or T cells provided the cDNA or gDNA that made up the material.

Original processing notes: Reference gene primers were amplified, and this amplification served to estimate nucleated cell counts. Only in-frame clones appear in the TCRdb table, and some are missing; sequencing was by immunoSEQ multiplex PCR. V and J calls plus clone size are reproduced from that table; the DNA served to infer D and trimming. The repertoire includes roughly 95,000 clones, over 70% of them detected once, and 3.5% to 5% sits in the top ten. The sequenced material came from peripheral blood. The receptor comes from a man in his sixties with acute or convalescent COVID-19. The chain carries TRBV5-8 and TRBJ2-1; a weak D match, TRBD2 (6 bases). The CDR3 nucleotides read TGTGCCAGCAGCTTGCAGGAGGTAGCGGCCTACAATGAGCAGTTCTTC. Amino acids: CASSLQEVAAYNEQFF.